One and the same sample provided the 27 T cell receptor beta chains below, sequenced in a study of blood T cell repertoires in COVID-19 (dated by TCRdb to about 2020). Receptors were amplified or captured by the immunoSEQ multiplex PCR assay. The table was pulled from immuneACCESS by TCRdb, which kept in-frame rearrangements only. Such tables lose some clones; where checked, under half of the loss comes from unresolved V genes, and the rest has no known cause. Present in this sample are under 300,000 clones, around 93% of which were seen just once. Clones ranked in the top ten supply about 1.2% of the sample. The specimen was PBMCs or T cells enriched from blood (not recorded which). The receptors shown here come from a human donor in a cohort exposed to, infected with or recovered from COVID-19 (not recorded which). The donor label of this sample is uncertain.

The J gene is TRBJ1-5, the V gene TRBV7-9; the match to TRBD1 covers 9 bases. Germline trimming cut 5 bases from V and 7 bases from J; bases unmatched to any gene: 6. CDR3 length: 14 residues. The germline V gene encodes CDR1 SEHNR and CDR2 FQNEAQ (reference sequence). DNA of the CDR3: TGTGCCAGCAGCCGGGACAGGGAACGGCAGCCCCAGCATTTT. This translates into CASSRDRERQPQHF.

The CDR3 here is CASTLGRDRMNTEAFF. The DNA of the CDR3 is TGTGCCAGCACCTTGGGTCGGGACAGAATGAACACTGAAGCTTTCTTT. This chain joins TRBV7-9 and TRBJ1-1, with TRBD1 matching over 7 bases. This CDR3 is 16 amino acids long. V trimming: 7 bases; J trimming: 0 bases; junction bases outside the gene matches: 11. Germline CDR1 is SEHNR and CDR2 is FQNEAQ (reference sequence).

Here the CDR3 reads CASSEAGNQPQHF. The DNA of the CDR3 is TGTGCCAGCAGTGAGGCCGGCAATCAGCCCCAGCATTTT. The V and J genes are TRBV2 and TRBJ1-5; D unresolved. The CDR3 consists of 13 residues. Trimming took 3 bases from V and 2 from J, leaving 5 bases between them. Germline lookup yields CDR1 SNHLY and CDR2 FYNNEI. Looking up the rest from reference TRBV2 and TRBJ1-5 gives the full variable domain: EPEVTQTPSHQVTQMGQEVILRCVPISNHLYFYWYRQILGQKVEFLVSFYNNEISEKSEIFDDQFSVERPDGSNFTLKIRSTKLEDSAMYFCASSEAGNQPQHFGDGTRLSIL.

The genes are TRBV6-5 and TRBJ2-7, with a tentative D call TRBD2 (7 bases). Germline CDR1 and CDR2: MNHEY and SVGAGI. The CDR3 consists of 15 residues. V gave up 0 bases and J gave up 2 bases, with 11 bases separating them. The DNA for the CDR3 is TGTGCCAGCAGTTACTCCGGGGGGCAGGCCTACGAGCAGTACTTC. Protein: CASSYSGGQAYEQYF.

CDR3 in amino acids: CASSLEVAGGDTQYF. The CDR3 DNA reads TGTGCCAGCAGCTTGGAAGTAGCGGGGGGGGATACGCAGTATTTT. The chain employs TRBV5-4 and TRBJ2-3; 11 bases are a match to TRBD2. CDR1 and CDR2 from the germline V gene are SGHNT and YYREEE (reference sequence). The length of the CDR3 is 15 residues. With 0 bases clipped from V and 6 bases from J, the junction kept 3 bases outside the gene matches. The full variable domain, rest sourced from reference TRBV5-4 and TRBJ2-3, is ETGVTQSPTHLIKTRGQQVTLRCSSQSGHNTVSWYQQALGQGPQFIFQYYREEENGRGNFPPRFSGLQFPNYSSELNVNALELDDSALYLCASSLEVAGGDTQYFGPGTRLTVL.

The chain uses TRBV27 and TRBJ1-2, with 12 bases that match TRBD1. Germline CDR1 reads MNHEY; CDR2 reads SMNVEV (reference sequence). This CDR3 is built from 16 residues. The trim removed 5 bases at V and 8 bases at J, leaving 12 bases unmatched. CDR3 in amino acids: CASSLTPGQGAWGYTF. The CDR3 DNA reads TGTGCCAGCAGTCTTACCCCGGGACAGGGGGCTTGGGGCTACACCTTC.

V is TRBV30 and J is TRBJ1-4, with a tentative D call TRBD1 (5 bases). The CDR3 contains 18 residues. Deletions cut 4 bases from V and 5 bases from J, with 26 bases between. Germline V gene sequence: CDR1 GTSNPN, CDR2 SVGIG (reference sequence). For the CDR3, the DNA is TGTGCCTGGAATCCTATGGGCGTAGCCAGGGAAGGAAATGAAAAACTGTTTTTT. It codes for CAWNPMGVAREGNEKLFF. The full variable domain, completed using reference TRBV30 and TRBJ1-4, is SQTIHQWPATLVQPVGSPLSLECTVEGTSNPNLYWYRQAAGRGLQLLFYSVGIGQISSEVPQNLSASRPQDRQFILSSKKLLLSDSGFYLCAWNPMGVAREGNEKLFFGSGTQLSVL.

The rearrangement uses TRBV19 and TRBJ1-2; unclear D gene. CDR1 and CDR2 (germline): LNHDA, SQIVND (reference sequence). Trimming removed 7 bases at V and 4 bases at J, with 19 bases between. The CDR3 is made up of 15 amino acids. The CDR3 region has the DNA TGTGCCAGTACTACTAGGACCGTTTGGATCTATGGCTACACCTTC. It is translated as CASTTRTVWIYGYTF.

The chain uses TRBV19 and TRBJ2-2; D gene ambiguous. Germline CDR1 is LNHDA and CDR2 is SQIVND (reference sequence). The V end lost 3 bases, the J end lost 0 bases, and 8 bases lay between the germline ends. This CDR3 contains 15 residues. The CDR3 DNA follows: TGTGCCAGTAGTATTGGCTTCCCGAACACCGGGGAGCTGTTTTTT. This translates into CASSIGFPNTGELFF. The full variable domain, its missing parts supplied by reference TRBV19 and TRBJ2-2, is DGGITQSPKYLFRKEGQNVTLSCEQNLNHDAMYWYRQDPGQGLRLIYYSQIVNDFQKGDIAEGYSVSREKKESFPLTVTSAQKNPTAFYLCASSIGFPNTGELFFGEGSRLTVL.

The gene calls are TRBV30 and TRBJ1-6; 7 bases are shared with TRBD1. The CDR3 extends over 15 amino acids. After removal of 0 bases from V and 6 bases from J, the junction contained 5 bases not matched to a gene. Germline V lookup: CDR1 GTSNPN, CDR2 SVGIG (reference sequence). The CDR3 loop is CAWSVVAGGNSPLHF. DNA of the CDR3: TGTGCCTGGAGTGTAGTGGCAGGGGGTAATTCACCCCTCCACTTT.

The chain is built from TRBV5-6 and TRBJ2-5; a possible D gene is TRBD1 (6 bases). V was cut by 2 bases and J by 5 bases, with 19 bases left in between. The germline V gene encodes CDR1 SGHDT and CDR2 YYEEEE. This CDR3 contains 16 residues. As DNA, the CDR3 is TGTGCCAGCAGCTTCTGGAGTGGGGGCCAAAGGGAGACCCAGTACTTC. It specifies CASSFWSGGQRETQYF.

As for this clone: Within the sample, other DNA sequences also encode this same CDR3. The chain recombines TRBV6-1 with TRBJ2-5; 12 bases align to TRBD2. After removal of 2 bases from V and 2 bases from J, the junction contained 0 bases not matched to a gene. The germline CDR1 and CDR2 sequences are MNHNS and SASEGT. This CDR3 contains 15 residues. The CDR3 region has the DNA TGTGCCAGCAGTGAACTAGCGGGGGGGCAAGAGACCCAGTACTTC. Its translation is CASSELAGGQETQYF.

This chain links TRBV5-1 with TRBJ1-3, with 12 bases aligning to TRBD1. CDR1 and CDR2 from the germline V gene are SGHRS and YFSETQ. The CDR3 spans 16 residues. After removal of 1 base from V and 8 bases from J, the junction contained 7 bases not matched to a gene. CDR3 region: CASSLSWDRGQDTIYF. The CDR3 DNA is TGCGCCAGCAGCTTGTCGTGGGACAGGGGGCAGGACACCATATATTTT. Full variable domain (missing parts from reference TRBV5-1 and TRBJ1-3): KAGVTQTPRYLIKTRGQQVTLSCSPISGHRSVSWYQQTPGQGLQFLFEYFSETQRNKGNFPGRFSGRQFSNSRSEMNVSTLELGDSALYLCASSLSWDRGQDTIYFGEGSWLTVV.

The chain links TRBV3-1 (or the pseudogene TRBV3-2) to TRBJ2-7; a possible D gene is TRBD2 (5 bases). The CDR3 totals 12 residues. V was pared by 4 bases and J by 3 bases, with 7 bases between. CDR1 and CDR2 from the germline V gene are LGHDT and YNNKEL (reference sequence). CDR3 sequence: CASSPGSYEQYF. The CDR3 DNA is TGTGCCAGCAGCCCTGGGAGCTACGAGCAGTACTTC.

The V and J genes are TRBV10-3 and TRBJ2-1; 7 bases match TRBD1. The CDR3 has 14 residues. Germline values: CDR1 ENHRY, CDR2 SYGVKD. J gave up 9 bases and V 0 bases, and 5 bases lay outside the gene matches. The CDR3 DNA is TGTGCCATCAGTGAGTCTATAGGGGGCCTTGAGCAGTTCTTC. Residues: CAISESIGGLEQFF.

The CDR3 DNA reads TGTGCCTGGACGACAGGGAGACTTACCTACGAGCAGTACTTC. This gives the protein CAWTTGRLTYEQYF. The gene calls are TRBV30 and TRBJ2-7, with 7 nucleotides matching TRBD1. This CDR3 region has 14 residues. Trimming took 4 bases from V and 2 from J; bases not matched to a gene: 8. Germline V gene data show CDR1 as GTSNPN and CDR2 as SVGIG (reference sequence). Looking up the rest from reference TRBV30 and TRBJ2-7 gives the full variable domain: SQTIHQWPATLVQPVGSPLSLECTVEGTSNPNLYWYRQAAGRGLQLLFYSVGIGQISSEVPQNLSASRPQDRQFILSSKKLLLSDSGFYLCAWTTGRLTYEQYFGPGTRLTVT.

The CDR3 sequence is CASSLDRGNSPLHF. In DNA, the CDR3 is TGTGCCAGCAGCCTAGACAGGGGTAACTCACCCCTCCACTTT. The chain is built from TRBV14 and TRBJ1-6; 8 bases line up with TRBD1. The V gene end was trimmed by 4 bases and the J gene end by 10 bases; junction bases not matched to a gene: 6. The CDR3 length is 14 residues. Germline V lookup: CDR1 SGHDN, CDR2 FVKESK. The variable domain in full, completed from reference TRBV14 and TRBJ1-6, reads EAGVTQFPSHSVIEKGQTVTLRCDPISGHDNLYWYRRVMGKEIKFLLHFVKESKQDESGMPNNRFLAERTGGTYSTLKVQPAELEDSGVYFCASSLDRGNSPLHFGNGTRLTVT.

This clone was recorded once. The gene calls are TRBV7-2 and TRBJ1-1; the D is unclear. The CDR3 covers 13 residues. Germline V gene sequence: CDR1 SGHTA, CDR2 FQGNSA. Trimming left V 1 base short and J 4 bases short, with 7 bases between. CDR3 amino acids: CASSLERGTEAFF. The CDR3 nucleotides are TGTGCCAGCAGCTTAGAGAGAGGCACTGAAGCTTTCTTT.

In this sample, this clone turned up a few times. The J gene is TRBJ1-3, the V gene TRBV7-9; D is uncertain. Germline V gives CDR1 SEHNR, CDR2 FQNEAQ (reference sequence). Trimming shortened V by 4 bases and J by 2 bases, and 6 bases separated the two germline ends. This CDR3 is built from 13 residues. CDR3 bases: TGTGCCAGCAGCTCCGCGACTGGAAACACCATATATTTT. Amino acids: CASSSATGNTIYF.

The chain is built from TRBV20-1 and TRBJ2-3, with TRBD2 identical over 11 bases. The CDR3 consists of 16 residues. Germline loops: CDR1 DFQATT, CDR2 SNEGSKA (reference sequence). The junction had 5 bases not matched to a gene; V was cut back by 3 bases and J by 0 bases. CDR3 region: CSASELAGASTDTQYF. The CDR3 nucleotides are TGCAGTGCTAGTGAACTAGCGGGGGCGAGCACAGATACGCAGTATTTT.

The J gene is TRBJ1-1, the V gene TRBV4-3, with D perhaps TRBD1 (5 bases). V lost 2 bases, J lost 1 base, and 8 bases lay in between. The CDR3 is made up of 14 amino acids. Looked up from germline, CDR1 is LGHNA and CDR2 is YSLEER. CDR3 sequence: CASSQQGSNTEAFF. As DNA, the CDR3 is TGCGCCAGCAGCCAACAGGGTTCGAACACTGAAGCTTTCTTT.

The rearrangement links TRBV5-1 to TRBJ2-5; 9 bases map to TRBD2. After removal of 6 bases from V and 2 bases from J, the junction contained 5 bases not matched to a gene. The CDR3 is made up of 14 amino acids. Germline V gene sequence: CDR1 SGHRS, CDR2 YFSETQ. This chain's CDR3 is CASKTSGAQETQYF. Written as DNA, the CDR3 is TGCGCCAGCAAGACTAGCGGAGCACAAGAGACCCAGTACTTC.

Only a few counts were recorded for this clone. The chain links TRBV9 to TRBJ1-1, with a possible D match to TRBD1 (6 bases). V gave up 2 bases and J gave up 2 bases, with 13 bases separating them. The CDR3 sequence is 15 residues long. The germline gives CDR1 SGDLS, CDR2 YYNGEE. In DNA, the CDR3 is TGTGCCAGCAGCGTTCACCCACAGGGAAACACTGAAGCTTTCTTT. It is translated as CASSVHPQGNTEAFF. The variable domain in full, with the rest retrieved from reference TRBV9 and TRBJ1-1, is DSGVTQTPKHLITATGQRVTLRCSPRSGDLSVYWYQQSLDQGLQFLIQYYNGEERAKGNILERFSAQQFPDLHSELNLSSLELGDSALYFCASSVHPQGNTEAFFGQGTRLTVV.

This chain connects TRBV13 to TRBJ2-7; 7 bases align to TRBD1. Germline assignment: CDR1 PRHDT and CDR2 FYEKMQ (reference sequence). This CDR3 is 14 amino acids long. The V and J ends lost 5 bases and 1 base, in that order; junction bases with no gene match: 5. The CDR3 DNA is TGTGCCAGCAGCGCGCAGGGGGAGTCCTACGAGCAGTACTTC. Protein: CASSAQGESYEQYF.

The rearrangement uses TRBV4-2 and TRBJ2-2, with 9 bases lining up with TRBD2. This CDR3 comprises 15 residues. Losses at the gene ends were 6 bases for V and 6 bases for J; bases not matched to a gene: 8. Germline V gene sequence: CDR1 LGHNA, CDR2 YNFKEQ. In DNA, the CDR3 is TGTGCCAGCAGGAGGCGGGGGGGCCGGGCCGGGGAGCTGTTTTTT. This translates into CASRRRGGRAGELFF.

This chain connects TRBV7-9 to TRBJ2-2; perhaps TRBD1 as D (5 bases). Between the trimmed V and J ends, which lost 5 bases and 6 bases, there was a span of 16 bases. The length of the CDR3 is 15 residues. CDR1 and CDR2 from the germline V gene are SEHNR and FQNEAQ (reference sequence). The CDR3 here is CASSIKSLGAGELFF. The CDR3 nucleotides are TGTGCCAGCAGCATCAAATCGTTAGGGGCCGGGGAGCTGTTTTTT.

This chain connects TRBV14 to TRBJ2-7; D uncertain. V was trimmed by 0 bases and J by 3 bases, leaving 24 bases between them. The CDR3 is 19 amino acids. Germline values: CDR1 SGHDN, CDR2 FVKESK. The DNA for the CDR3 is TGTGCCAGCAGCCAAGATGATTTGCAAGCTGGTCCGGTTAACTACGAGCAGTACTTC. As protein: CASSQDDLQAGPVNYEQYF.